This TCR beta chain emerged from a study of siplizumab effects on memory and regulatory T cells. Sequencing was performed with immunoSEQ multiplex PCR; in TCRdb, only in-frame clones are kept and a portion is missing. Of roughly 60,000 clones listed, approximately 95% were seen once; the top ten hold roughly 38%. The CDR3 length is 14 residues. Germline lookup yields CDR1 LNHNV and CDR2 YYDKDF (reference sequence). The trim removed 8 bases at V and 2 bases at J, leaving 8 bases unmatched. The chain couples TRBV15 to TRBJ2-7, with 8 bases identical to TRBD1. This clonotype was sampled from a human donor in good health. The sample taken for sequencing was CD8+ T cells sorted from blood. CDR3 sequence: CATSGDRSTYEQYF. DNA for the CDR3: TGTGCCACCTCCGGGGACAGGTCGACCTACGAGCAGTACTTC. The full variable domain, completed using reference TRBV15 and TRBJ2-7, is DAMVIQNPRYQVTQFGKPVTLSCSQTLNHNVMYWYQQKSSQAPKLLFHYYDKDFNNEADTPDNFQSRRPNTSFCFLDIRSPGLGDTAMYLCATSGDRSTYEQYFGPGTRLTVT.